Shown below are 13 T cell receptor beta chains from a single sample sequenced in a study of T cell changes during pregnancy in multiple sclerosis. TCRdb's table, derived via immunoSEQ multiplex PCR, lists solely in-frame clones and lacks some. This table has about 83,000 clones, roughly nine tenths appearing once. The sample in question was PBMCs, obtained in the first trimester of pregnancy. These receptors were obtained from a female donor in good health, serving as a control in a pregnancy study. Some clones in this sample may be carry-over from other donors' samples.

The V gene is TRBV10-3, the J gene TRBJ1-2; tentative D call: TRBD1 (6 bases). With 6 bases removed from V and 8 bases from J, the gap between germline ends came to 19 bases. Germline V lookup: CDR1 ENHRY, CDR2 SYGVKD. CDR3 length: 14 amino acids. CDR3 nucleotides: TGTGCCATCAGCCCTGGGGACACCAAGGAAGGCTACACCTTC. This sequence encodes CAISPGDTKEGYTF.

V usage is TRBV29-1 and J usage is TRBJ2-3; the match to TRBD2 covers 9 bases. Germline assignment: CDR1 SQVTM and CDR2 ANQGSEA. CDR3 length equals 17 residues. Trimming took 6 bases from V and 2 from J; bases not matched to a gene: 15. As DNA, the CDR3 is TGCAGCGTGACCCCCCGGGTGGGCGGGAGGGCCACAGATACGCAGTATTTT. This sequence encodes CSVTPRVGGRATDTQYF.

The chain employs TRBV11-2 and TRBJ1-6; the D gene is possibly TRBD1 (5 bases). V was shortened by 0 bases and J by 9 bases, with 9 bases between the two germline ends. Germline assignment: CDR1 SGHAT and CDR2 FQNNGV. This CDR3 has 14 residues. The CDR3 reads CASSLDLRGSPLHF. In DNA, the CDR3 is TGTGCCAGCAGCTTAGATCTTAGGGGTTCACCCCTCCACTTT.

CDR3 protein: CASSVGDRTNSPLHF. As DNA, the CDR3 is TGCGCCAGCAGCGTGGGGGACAGAACTAATTCACCCCTCCACTTT. The chain employs TRBV5-1 and TRBJ1-6; 7 bases line up with TRBD1. Germline V gene sequence: CDR1 SGHRS, CDR2 YFSETQ. The CDR3 runs 15 residues. V shed 4 bases and J 6 bases; nucleotides not matched to a gene: 7. Full variable domain (missing parts from reference TRBV5-1 and TRBJ1-6): KAGVTQTPRYLIKTRGQQVTLSCSPISGHRSVSWYQQTPGQGLQFLFEYFSETQRNKGNFPGRFSGRQFSNSRSEMNVSTLELGDSALYLCASSVGDRTNSPLHFGNGTRLTVT.

The CDR3 loop reads CASSSGQVFYEQYF. CDR3 DNA: TGTGCCAGCAGCTCGGGACAGGTTTTCTACGAGCAGTACTTC. The chain has TRBV7-8 and TRBJ2-7; the match to TRBD1 covers 8 bases. V lost 4 bases, J lost 3 bases, and 5 bases stayed unmatched. From germline, CDR1 is SGHVS and CDR2 FQNEAQ. This CDR3 is 14 amino acids long.

The chain joins TRBV5-4 to TRBJ2-1; D possibly corresponds to TRBD2 (5 bases). This CDR3 spans 15 amino acids. The V gene's germline CDR1 is SGHNT and CDR2 YYREEE (reference sequence). V was pared by 4 bases and J by 6 bases, with 17 bases between. The CDR3 DNA is TGTGCCAGCAGCCCCGTCAGCGGTCAGAGCAATGAGCAGTTCTTC. The encoded protein is CASSPVSGQSNEQFF.

The rearrangement joins TRBV10-3 to TRBJ1-6, with no clear D. Trimming cost V 3 bases and J 10 bases, with 4 bases left between them. Germline V gene sequence: CDR1 ENHRY, CDR2 SYGVKD. This CDR3 contains 11 residues. CDR3 sequence: CAISDPSPLHF. The CDR3 DNA follows: TGTGCCATCAGTGATCCATCACCCCTCCACTTT.

This clone was picked up one time. The chain uses TRBV5-6 and TRBJ1-5; 10 nucleotides match TRBD1. Germline CDR1 SGHDT, CDR2 YYEEEE. The CDR3 loop spans 15 amino acids. V shed 0 bases, J shed 6 bases, and the junction held 3 bases outside the gene matches. The CDR3 bases are TGTGCCAGCAGCTTGGGGGGACAGGGGTTTCAGCCCCAGCATTTT. Encoded protein: CASSLGGQGFQPQHF.

This rearrangement joins TRBV5-8 to TRBJ1-1; D possibly corresponds to TRBD1 (5 bases). Per the germline V gene, CDR1 is SGHTS and CDR2 is YDEGEE. The length of the CDR3 is 13 residues. V gave up 1 base and J gave up 4 bases, with 8 bases separating them. The CDR3 region is CASSLRQFTEAFF. CDR3 nucleotide sequence: TGTGCCAGCAGCTTGCGACAGTTCACTGAAGCTTTCTTT. Variable domain in full (rest from reference TRBV5-8 and TRBJ1-1): EAGVTQSPTHLIKTRGQQATLRCSPISGHTSVYWYQQALGLGLQFLLWYDEGEERNRGNFPPRFSGRQFPNYSSELNVNALELEDSALYLCASSLRQFTEAFFGQGTRLTVV.

The CDR3 DNA reads as TGTGCCAGTAGGGGCAGGTTAAATCAGCCCCAGCATTTT. The encoded protein is CASRGRLNQPQHF. This sequence joins TRBV19 and TRBJ1-5; no reliable D call. The ends were cut back, 6 bases at V and 4 bases at J, with 10 bases in the middle. The CDR3 spans 13 residues. The germline CDR1 and CDR2 sequences are LNHDA and SQIVND (reference sequence).

The chain carries TRBV9 and TRBJ2-2; D not resolved. Germline V gene lookup returns CDR1 SGDLS and CDR2 YYNGEE. Trimming shortened V by 0 bases and J by 6 bases, and 9 bases separated the two germline ends. The CDR3 runs to 14 residues. DNA of the CDR3: TGTGCCAGCAGCGTAGGGGCAGACGCCGGGGAGCTGTTTTTT. Translated: CASSVGADAGELFF.

The chain employs TRBV5-4 and TRBJ1-1; 7 bases fit TRBD1. Per germline, CDR1 SGHNT and CDR2 YYREEE (reference sequence). The CDR3 has 15 residues. The V gene end was trimmed by 2 bases and the J gene end by 0 bases; junction bases not matched to a gene: 4. The CDR3 region is CASSLEGTVNTEAFF. CDR3 bases: TGTGCCAGCAGCTTAGAGGGGACAGTGAACACTGAAGCTTTCTTT.

CDR3 sequence: CASTSPRVRNEQFF. In DNA form, the CDR3 reads TGTGCCAGCACGTCCCCGAGGGTACGCAATGAGCAGTTCTTC. This rearrangement joins TRBV28 to TRBJ2-1; TRBD2 might be the D (5 bases). Germline CDR1 and CDR2: MDHEN and SYDVKM. Trimming stripped 7 bases from V and 6 bases from J, with 16 bases between. The CDR3 has 14 amino acids.